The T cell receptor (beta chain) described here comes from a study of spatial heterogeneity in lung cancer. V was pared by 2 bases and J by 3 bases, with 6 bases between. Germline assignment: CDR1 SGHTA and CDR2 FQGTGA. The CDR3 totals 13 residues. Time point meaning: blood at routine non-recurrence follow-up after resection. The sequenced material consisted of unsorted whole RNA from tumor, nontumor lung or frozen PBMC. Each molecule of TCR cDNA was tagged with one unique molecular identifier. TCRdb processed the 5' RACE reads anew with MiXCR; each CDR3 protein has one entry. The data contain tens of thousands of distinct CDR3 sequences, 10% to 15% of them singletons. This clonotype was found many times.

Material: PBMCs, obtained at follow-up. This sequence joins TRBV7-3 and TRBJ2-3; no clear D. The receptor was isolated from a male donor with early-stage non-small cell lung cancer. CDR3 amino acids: CASSLLETDTQYF. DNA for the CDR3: TGTGCCAGCAGCTTACTAGAGACAGATACGCAGTATTTT.